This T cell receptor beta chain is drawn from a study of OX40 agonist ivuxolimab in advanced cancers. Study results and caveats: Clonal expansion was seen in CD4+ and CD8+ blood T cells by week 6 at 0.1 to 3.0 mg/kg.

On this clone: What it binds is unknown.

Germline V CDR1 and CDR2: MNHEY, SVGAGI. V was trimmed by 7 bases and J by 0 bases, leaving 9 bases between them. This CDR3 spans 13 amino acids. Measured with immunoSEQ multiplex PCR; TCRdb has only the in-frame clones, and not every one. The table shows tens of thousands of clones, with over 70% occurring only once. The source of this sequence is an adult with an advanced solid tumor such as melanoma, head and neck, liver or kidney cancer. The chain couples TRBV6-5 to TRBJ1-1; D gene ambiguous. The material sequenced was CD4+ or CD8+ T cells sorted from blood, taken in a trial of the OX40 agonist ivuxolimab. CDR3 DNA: TGTGCCAGCAAACCGGGAATGAACACTGAAGCTTTCTTT. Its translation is CASKPGMNTEAFF.